This T cell receptor beta chain was sequenced for a study of identical twins. Each CDR3 protein is one row after TCRdb ran MiXCR on the 5' RACE reads. Of 1.5 million to 2 million distinct CDR3 sequences listed, under 35% are singletons. This clonotype was sampled from a newborn girl in good health. Specimen: cord blood.

CDR3 DNA: TGTGCCAGCAGTTTGGAGAGGACAGGGCTTTACAATGAGCAGTTCTTC. It yields the protein CASSLERTGLYNEQFF. The chain employs TRBV28 and TRBJ2-1; 8 nucleotides match TRBD1. The germline CDR1 and CDR2 sequences are MDHEN and SYDVKM. The V and J ends lost 3 bases and 4 bases, in that order; junction bases with no gene match: 8. The CDR3 spans 16 residues. Supplemented by reference TRBV28 and TRBJ2-1, the full variable domain reads DVKVTQSSRYLVKRTGEKVFLECVQDMDHENMFWYRQDPGLGLRLIYFSYDVKMKEKGDIPEGYSVSREKKERFSLILESASTNQTSMYLCASSLERTGLYNEQFFGPGTRLTVL.